The entry below gives a single T cell receptor (beta chain) sequence along with its context. The target antigen is unknown. This specimen belongs to a study of cytomegalovirus exposure and HLA in healthy donors. Study-level background: An early data release held tens of millions of unique TCRs from HLA-typed donors.

Findings of the study overall: A link between a missense DCLRE1C variant and TCR beta V- and J-gene trimming emerged from a later analysis.

The PCR was carried out with 60 Vbeta primers and 13 Jbeta primers. Assay: immunoSEQ multiplex PCR; the TCRdb copy retains only in-frame clones and omits some. The data hold roughly 140,000 clones, with almost 85% observed a single time. The CDR3 covers 13 residues. Germline V lookup: CDR1 SGHDN, CDR2 FVKESK. V trimming: 0 bases; J trimming: 11 bases; junction bases outside the gene matches: 4. The sequenced sample was PBMCs. The clonotype originates from an older woman in good health and CMV-seropositive. The V call is TRBV14, the J call TRBJ2-1, with 7 bases that match TRBD2. CDR3 in DNA: TGTGCCAGCAGCCAAGAGTGGGGGGGTCAGCAGTTCTTC. Protein sequence: CASSQEWGGQQFF.